Below, one T cell receptor beta chain is given with its context. CDR1 is LNHDA and CDR2 is SQIVND in the germline V gene (reference sequence). The CDR3 is made up of 14 amino acids. V gave up 2 bases and J gave up 7 bases, with 14 bases separating them. Each sample had two DNA replicates, approximately 0.49 ug blood or around 1.5 ug tissue. The protocol was immunoSEQ multiplex PCR, while the TCRdb copy is restricted to in-frame clones and leaves out a portion. The sample records just over 50,000 clones, around 80% being singletons. This specimen belongs to a study of early stage breast cancer tumors. Study background: Among approximately twelve ER+/PR+/HER2- tumors, eight were ductal, four lobular.

The chain has TRBV19 and TRBJ1-2; D remains unclear. The sample consisted of blood. This receptor was taken from a middle-aged person with breast cancer. This CDR3 reads CASSIHSEEGGYTF. For the CDR3, the DNA is TGTGCCAGTAGTATACATTCGGAGGAGGGTGGCTACACCTTC.